This T cell receptor beta chain was identified during a study of T cells in Graves' hyperthyroidism and ophthalmopathy (dated by TCRdb to the late 2010s). Some background on the complete study: Peripheral blood samples were taken at initial diagnosis, before any treatment was given. The 100 discovery patients were divided at random into training and test sets in a 7:3 ratio. In more than 5 Graves' hyperthyroidism patients, the study also compared T-cell repertoires from thyroid tissue with T-cell repertoires from blood. An independent validation cohort of fewer than 20 hyperthyroidism patients and over 15 patients who later progressed to ophthalmopathy tested prospective prediction of ophthalmopathy. The paper reports TCR Vbeta CDR3 sequencing of some 140 peripheral blood samples: some 41 ophthalmopathy, fewer than 85 hyperthyroidism and around 17 progressor patients. TCR V-J signatures able to tell the groups apart were searched for in a discovery cohort of 100 patients, of whom roughly 42 had Graves' ophthalmopathy and under 65 had stable Graves' hyperthyroidism. After sampling, hyperthyroidism patients received methimazole starting at 30 mg daily, and ophthalmopathy patients received high-dose intravenous methylprednisolone. Overall results and qualifications from the work: In validation, the model predicted progression to ophthalmopathy a median of 6.5 months before onset, with 70% to 71% sensitivity and 72.22% specificity. Most expanded thyroid clonotypes (frequency above 0.001) were also found in blood, which suggests that blood repertoires may mirror thyroid immune responses. Sample size was not statistically predetermined, and investigators were not blinded to group allocation. A model built on a 13 V-J signature distinguished ophthalmopathy from stable hyperthyroidism, reaching about 88% sensitivity and around 82% specificity in cross-validation and 80%/75% in testing.

Amplification of TCR beta CDR3 regions was carried out from RNA transcripts. The first round of RT-PCR for the TCR CDR3 was performed with the HTBI primer set and the Qiagen OneStep RT-PCR kit. Libraries were constructed in a second round of multiplex PCR, after which size selection and purification were carried out. The libraries were sequenced on an Illumina HiSeq2000 using paired-end 100 bp reads. The authors' analysis ran thus. SOAPnuke was used to process the raw data, with reads discarded if the reads contained adapters or uncalled bases, had a mean Phred below 15, or lacked an exact constant-primer or identifier match. COPE v1.2.5 was used to merge high-quality paired reads, and clonotypes were defined as unique nucleotide sequences. Clonotypes were aligned to IMGT TRBV, TRBD and TRBJ reference segments using MiTCR v1.1. The analysis was restricted to V-J combinations with a frequency above 0.0001, which together covered 99.2% of the repertoires. The TCS score was defined as F50 (clonal expansion) divided by E x V (chaos), with BLOSUM62-based TCRdist calculated between CDR3 peptides within each V-J. Welch's t-statistics and random forest reduced roughly 540 V-J features to 13, which were used in a naive Bayes classifier (R e1071). The public reads were reanalyzed by TCRdb: fastp trimming at Q25, MiXCR alignment, in-frame beta chains only. One record per CDR3 amino acid sequence lists the most common genes and DNA. For this entry, the V and J calls and clone size follow TCRdb and not the study's own pipeline. The sample table records 300,000 to 400,000 distinct CDR3 sequences; under 20% of these occur just once. The ten top clones hold 40% of the sample.

Moderately to severely active disease, a Clinical Activity Score of at least 3, a NOSPECS grade of at least 4, and a duration under 3 months were present in ophthalmopathy patients. The study excluded patients with uncontrolled infections, other autoimmune diseases, pregnancy or lactation. Diagnoses relied on clinical symptoms, serum thyroxine and TRAb, thyroid ultrasound and orbital computed tomography. PBMCs were isolated from more than 8 ml of fresh peripheral blood by Ficoll-Paque density gradient centrifugation. Total RNA was extracted with Trizol reagent, and quality was checked on an Agilent 2100 Bioanalyzer. V and J are truncated by 5 bases and 0 bases respectively, leaving an intervening sequence of 8 bases. According to the germline V gene, CDR1 reads SNHLY and CDR2 reads FYNNEI. Counted from cysteine to phenylalanine, this CDR3 has 14 amino acids. Solely the CDR3 DNA is kept, with 42 bases framed from the first base.

To note about this clonotype: The antigen this receptor binds is unknown. Base qualities are not recorded, but no much larger clone differs from it by a single base.

This clonotype was obtained from a man younger than 35 with Graves' ophthalmopathy. The rearranged segments are TRBV2 and TRBJ1-3; perhaps TRBD1 is the D gene, with 5 bases matching. Sequenced material: blood. Here the CDR3 is given as CASSTGYSGNTIYF. The nucleotide sequence is TGTGCCAGCAGTACAGGTTACTCTGGAAACACCATATATTTT.